This T cell receptor beta chain was profiled in a study of blood T cells in healthy people across ages. The V gene's germline CDR1 is SGDLS and CDR2 YYNGEE. This CDR3 spans 16 amino acids. It was with a sample-barcoded 5' primer and a J-beta primer mix that a second PCR of about 6 to 11 cycles was run. A template-switch adaptor containing 12 random nucleotides labeled each cDNA molecule. TCRdb ran MiXCR on the 5' RACE reads and lists one entry per CDR3 protein. The sample includes under 2,000,000 distinct CDR3 sequences, around 48% seen only once; the top ten take less than 2.5%. The receptor was derived from a middle-aged woman in good health. The source material was blood. The chain joins TRBV9 to TRBJ2-1; no firm D call. Gene TRBJ2-7 matches the end of the DNA better, so the J call may be wrong. The CDR3 DNA sequence: TGTGCCAGCAGCGTACGAGATTGGAGCTCCTACAATGAGCAGTACTTC. This encodes CASSVRDWSSYNEQYF.